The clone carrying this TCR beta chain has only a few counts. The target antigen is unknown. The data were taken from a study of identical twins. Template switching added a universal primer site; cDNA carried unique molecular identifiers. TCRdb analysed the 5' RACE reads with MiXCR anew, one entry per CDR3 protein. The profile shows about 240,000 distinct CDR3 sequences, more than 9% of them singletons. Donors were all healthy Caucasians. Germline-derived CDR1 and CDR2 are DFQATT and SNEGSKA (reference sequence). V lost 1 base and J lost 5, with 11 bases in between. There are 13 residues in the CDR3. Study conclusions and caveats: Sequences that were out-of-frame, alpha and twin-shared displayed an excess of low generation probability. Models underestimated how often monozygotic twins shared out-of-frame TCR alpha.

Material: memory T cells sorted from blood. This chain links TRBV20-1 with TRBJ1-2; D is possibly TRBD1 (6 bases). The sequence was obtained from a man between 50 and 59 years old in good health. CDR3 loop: CSARVGQGYGYTF. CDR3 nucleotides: TGCAGTGCTAGAGTTGGGCAGGGGTATGGCTACACCTTC.